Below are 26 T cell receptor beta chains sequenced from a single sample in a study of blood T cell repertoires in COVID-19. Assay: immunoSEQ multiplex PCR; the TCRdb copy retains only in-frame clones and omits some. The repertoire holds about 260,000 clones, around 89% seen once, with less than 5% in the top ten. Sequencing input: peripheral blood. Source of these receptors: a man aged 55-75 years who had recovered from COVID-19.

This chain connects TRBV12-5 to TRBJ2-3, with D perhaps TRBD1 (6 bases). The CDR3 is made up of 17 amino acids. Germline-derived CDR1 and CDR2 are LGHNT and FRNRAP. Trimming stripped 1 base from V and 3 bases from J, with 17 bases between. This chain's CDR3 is CASGLAVRAQGTDTQYF. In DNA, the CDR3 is TGTGCTAGTGGTTTGGCGGTGAGGGCCCAGGGGACAGATACGCAGTATTTT. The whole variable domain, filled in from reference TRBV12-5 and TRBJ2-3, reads DARVTQTPRHKVTEMGQEVTMRCQPILGHNTVFWYRQTMMQGLELLAYFRNRAPLDDSGMPKDRFSAEMPDATLATLKIQPSEPRDSAVYFCASGLAVRAQGTDTQYFGPGTRLTVL.

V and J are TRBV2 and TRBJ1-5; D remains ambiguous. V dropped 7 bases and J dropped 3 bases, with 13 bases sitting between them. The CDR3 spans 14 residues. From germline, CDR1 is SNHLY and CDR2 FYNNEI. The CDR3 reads CASNKELFNQPQHF. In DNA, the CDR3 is TGTGCCAGCAATAAAGAACTCTTCAATCAGCCCCAGCATTTT.

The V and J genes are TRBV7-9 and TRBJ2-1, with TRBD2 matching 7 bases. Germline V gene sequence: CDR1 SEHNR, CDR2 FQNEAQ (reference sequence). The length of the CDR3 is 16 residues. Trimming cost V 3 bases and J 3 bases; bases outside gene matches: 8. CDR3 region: CASSFRSGEDYNEQFF. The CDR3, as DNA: TGTGCCAGCAGCTTTAGGAGCGGGGAGGACTACAATGAGCAGTTCTTC.

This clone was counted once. The CDR3 DNA reads TGCAGTGTCGACAGGGGAAACACCATATATTTT. Its translation: CSVDRGNTIYF. The genes are TRBV20-1 and TRBJ1-3; D may be TRBD1 (6 bases). Trimming left V 7 bases short and J 4 bases short, with 8 bases between. The V gene's germline CDR1 is DFQATT and CDR2 SNEGSKA (reference sequence). The CDR3 is 11 amino acids.

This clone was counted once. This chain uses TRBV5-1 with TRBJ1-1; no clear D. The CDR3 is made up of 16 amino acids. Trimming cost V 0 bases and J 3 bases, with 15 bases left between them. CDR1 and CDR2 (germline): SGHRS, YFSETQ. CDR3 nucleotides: TGCGCCAGCAGCTTGGTGGCAGCCCGGGAGGACACTGAAGCTTTCTTT. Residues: CASSLVAAREDTEAFF.

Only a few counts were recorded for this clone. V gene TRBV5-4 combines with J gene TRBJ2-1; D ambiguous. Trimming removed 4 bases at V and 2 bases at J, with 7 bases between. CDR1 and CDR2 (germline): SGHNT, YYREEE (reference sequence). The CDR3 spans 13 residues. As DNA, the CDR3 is TGTGCCAGCAGCACCACTACCTACAATGAGCAGTTCTTC. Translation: CASSTTTYNEQFF. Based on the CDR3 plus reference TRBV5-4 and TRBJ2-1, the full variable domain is ETGVTQSPTHLIKTRGQQVTLRCSSQSGHNTVSWYQQALGQGPQFIFQYYREEENGRGNFPPRFSGLQFPNYSSELNVNALELDDSALYLCASSTTTYNEQFFGPGTRLTVL.

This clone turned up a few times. In nucleotides, the CDR3 is TGTGCCAGCAGTATCCGGGACACAGATTCACCCCTCCACTTT. This sequence encodes CASSIRDTDSPLHF. The chain uses TRBV11-1 and TRBJ1-6; TRBD1 might be the D (6 bases). Germline V gives CDR1 SGHAT, CDR2 FQDESV (reference sequence). V lost 6 bases to trimming and J lost 8 bases, with 14 bases between them. This CDR3 contains 14 residues.

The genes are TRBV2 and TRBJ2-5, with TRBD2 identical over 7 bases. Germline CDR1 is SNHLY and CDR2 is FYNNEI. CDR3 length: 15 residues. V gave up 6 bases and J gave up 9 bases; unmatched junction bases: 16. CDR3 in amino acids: CASSPARGVARSQYF. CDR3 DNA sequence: TGTGCCAGCAGCCCCGCCCGGGGGGTGGCAAGGTCCCAGTACTTC.

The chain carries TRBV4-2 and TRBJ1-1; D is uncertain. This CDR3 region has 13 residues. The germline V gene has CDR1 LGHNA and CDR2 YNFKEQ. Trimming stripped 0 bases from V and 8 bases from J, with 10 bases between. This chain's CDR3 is CASSQEGAGEAFF. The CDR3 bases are TGTGCCAGCAGCCAAGAAGGTGCGGGGGAAGCTTTCTTT.

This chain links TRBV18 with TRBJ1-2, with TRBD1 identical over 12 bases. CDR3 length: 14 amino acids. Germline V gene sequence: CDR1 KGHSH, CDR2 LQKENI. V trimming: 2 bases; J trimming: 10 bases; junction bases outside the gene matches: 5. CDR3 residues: CASSPWDRGPDYTF. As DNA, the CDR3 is TGTGCCAGCTCACCATGGGACAGGGGGCCAGACTACACCTTC.

CDR3 sequence (DNA): TGCAGTGCTAGTTGGACTAGCGGGGGAACAGATACGCAGTATTTT. Its translation: CSASWTSGGTDTQYF. V is TRBV20-1 and J is TRBJ2-3; 13 bases match TRBD2. V lost 3 bases and J lost 3; bases outside the gene matches: 3. This CDR3 has 15 residues. Germline V gives CDR1 DFQATT, CDR2 SNEGSKA (reference sequence).

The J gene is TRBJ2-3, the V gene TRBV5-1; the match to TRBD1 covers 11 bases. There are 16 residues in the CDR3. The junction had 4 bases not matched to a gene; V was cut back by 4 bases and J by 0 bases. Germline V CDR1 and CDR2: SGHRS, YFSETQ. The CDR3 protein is CASSQRTGGSTDTQYF. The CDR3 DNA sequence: TGCGCCAGCAGCCAAAGGACAGGGGGCAGCACAGATACGCAGTATTTT.

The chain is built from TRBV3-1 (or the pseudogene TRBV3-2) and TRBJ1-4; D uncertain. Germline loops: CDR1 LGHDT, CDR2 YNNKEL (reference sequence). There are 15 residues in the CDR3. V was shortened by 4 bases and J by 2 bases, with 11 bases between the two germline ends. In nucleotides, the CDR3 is TGTGCCAGCAGCCCCCCGGGAGCTACTAATGAAAAACTGTTTTTT. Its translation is CASSPPGATNEKLFF.

The CDR3 DNA sequence: TGCGCCAGCAGCTTGGTAGTAGGGGGCCGTGCTGAAGCTTTCTTT. It yields the protein CASSLVVGGRAEAFF. The chain recombines TRBV5-1 with TRBJ1-1; the match to TRBD1 covers 7 bases. The CDR3 runs to 15 residues. Germline-derived CDR1 and CDR2 are SGHRS and YFSETQ. V shed 0 bases and J 6 bases; nucleotides not matched to a gene: 8.

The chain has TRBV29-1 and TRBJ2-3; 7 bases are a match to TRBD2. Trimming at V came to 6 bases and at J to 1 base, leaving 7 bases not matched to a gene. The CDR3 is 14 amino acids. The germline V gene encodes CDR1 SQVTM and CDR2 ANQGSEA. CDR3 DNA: TGCAGCGTAGGGGAGGGACTCGGCACAGATACGCAGTATTTT. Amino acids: CSVGEGLGTDTQYF.

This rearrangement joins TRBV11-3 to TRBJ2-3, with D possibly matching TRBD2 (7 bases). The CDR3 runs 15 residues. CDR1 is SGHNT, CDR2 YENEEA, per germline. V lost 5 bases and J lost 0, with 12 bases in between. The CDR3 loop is CASSGGAGSTDTQYF. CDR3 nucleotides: TGTGCCAGCAGCGGGGGGGCAGGGAGCACAGATACGCAGTATTTT.

CDR3 residues: CASSLGQFSGANVLTF. DNA of the CDR3: TGTGCCAGCAGCTTGGGACAGTTCTCTGGGGCCAACGTCCTGACTTTC. The V call is TRBV5-8, the J call TRBJ2-6, with D perhaps matching TRBD1 (5 bases). Germline assignment: CDR1 SGHTS and CDR2 YDEGEE. CDR3 length equals 16 residues. Trimming pared 0 bases from V and 0 bases from J, leaving 7 bases between.

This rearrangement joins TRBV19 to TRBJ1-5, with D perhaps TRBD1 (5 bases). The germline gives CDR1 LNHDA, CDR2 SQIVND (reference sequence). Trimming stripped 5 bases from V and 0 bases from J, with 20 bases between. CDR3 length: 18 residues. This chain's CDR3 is CASSVGHKSFDSNQPQHF. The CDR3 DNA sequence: TGTGCCAGTAGTGTAGGACATAAATCCTTCGATAGCAATCAGCCCCAGCATTTT.

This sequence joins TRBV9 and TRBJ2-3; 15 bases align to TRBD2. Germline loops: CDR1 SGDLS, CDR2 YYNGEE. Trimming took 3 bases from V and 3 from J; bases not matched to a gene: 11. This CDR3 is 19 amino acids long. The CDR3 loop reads CASSGSGLAGGGRTDTQYF. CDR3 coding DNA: TGTGCCAGCAGCGGATCGGGACTAGCGGGGGGCGGTCGGACAGATACGCAGTATTTT.

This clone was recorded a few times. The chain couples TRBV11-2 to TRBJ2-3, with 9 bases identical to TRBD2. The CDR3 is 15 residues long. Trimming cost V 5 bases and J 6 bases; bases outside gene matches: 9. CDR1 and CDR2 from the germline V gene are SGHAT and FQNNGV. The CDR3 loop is CASSPGTSPRDTQYF. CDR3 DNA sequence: TGTGCCAGCAGCCCCGGGACTAGCCCTCGGGATACGCAGTATTTT. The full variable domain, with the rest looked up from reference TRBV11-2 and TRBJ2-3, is EAGVAQSPRYKIIEKRQSVAFWCNPISGHATLYWYQQILGQGPKLLIQFQNNGVVDDSQLPKDRFSAERLKGVDSTLKIQPAKLEDSAVYLCASSPGTSPRDTQYFGPGTRLTVL.

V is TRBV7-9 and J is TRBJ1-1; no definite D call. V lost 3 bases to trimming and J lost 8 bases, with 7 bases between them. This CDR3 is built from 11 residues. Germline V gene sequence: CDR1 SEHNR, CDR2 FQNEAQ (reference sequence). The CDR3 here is CASSLRVEAFF. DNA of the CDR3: TGTGCCAGCAGCTTGAGGGTCGAAGCTTTCTTT.

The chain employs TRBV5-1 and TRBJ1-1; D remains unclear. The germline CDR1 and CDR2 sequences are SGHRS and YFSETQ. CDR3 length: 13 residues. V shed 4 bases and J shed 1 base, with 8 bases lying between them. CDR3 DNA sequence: TGCGCCAGCAGCCAGCGAAGGAACACTGAAGCTTTCTTT. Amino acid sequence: CASSQRRNTEAFF.

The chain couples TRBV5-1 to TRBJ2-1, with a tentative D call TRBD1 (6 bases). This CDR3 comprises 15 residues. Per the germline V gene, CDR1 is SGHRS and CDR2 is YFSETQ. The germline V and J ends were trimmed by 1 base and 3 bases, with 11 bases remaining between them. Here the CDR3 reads CASSLSGVDYNEQFF. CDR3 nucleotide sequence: TGCGCCAGCAGCTTGTCAGGGGTCGACTACAATGAGCAGTTCTTC.

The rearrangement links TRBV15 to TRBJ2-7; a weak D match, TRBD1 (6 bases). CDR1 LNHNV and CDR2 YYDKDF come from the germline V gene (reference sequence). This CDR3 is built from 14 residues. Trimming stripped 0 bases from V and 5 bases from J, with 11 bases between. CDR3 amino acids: CATSRDQGPDEQYF. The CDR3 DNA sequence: TGTGCCACCAGCAGAGACCAGGGGCCCGACGAGCAGTACTTC.

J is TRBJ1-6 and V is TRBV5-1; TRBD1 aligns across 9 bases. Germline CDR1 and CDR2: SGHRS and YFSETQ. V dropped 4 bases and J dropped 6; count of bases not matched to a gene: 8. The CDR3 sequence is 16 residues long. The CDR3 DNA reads TGCGCCAGCAGCCCCGGGACAGGGATCCTTAATTCACCCCTCCACTTT. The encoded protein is CASSPGTGILNSPLHF. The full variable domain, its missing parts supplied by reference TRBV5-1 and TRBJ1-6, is KAGVTQTPRYLIKTRGQQVTLSCSPISGHRSVSWYQQTPGQGLQFLFEYFSETQRNKGNFPGRFSGRQFSNSRSEMNVSTLELGDSALYLCASSPGTGILNSPLHFGNGTRLTVT.

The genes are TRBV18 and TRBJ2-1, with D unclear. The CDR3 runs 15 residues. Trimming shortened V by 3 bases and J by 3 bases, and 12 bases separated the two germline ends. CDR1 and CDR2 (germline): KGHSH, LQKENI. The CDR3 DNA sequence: TGTGCCAGCTCACCCATAGACATCTTCTACAATGAGCAGTTCTTC. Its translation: CASSPIDIFYNEQFF.